The clone carrying this T cell receptor (beta chain) has a handful of counts. Its antigen is unidentified. TCRdb analysed the 5' RACE reads with MiXCR anew, one entry per CDR3 protein. Among around 590,000 distinct CDR3 sequences, around an eighth were seen once, and the ten largest hold just under 15%. These data are taken from a study of T cells after yellow fever vaccination. Findings and caveats of the study: From the bulk population, abundant clonotypes could contaminate and appear within FACS-sorted repertoires. Weaker overall, the secondary response nonetheless peaked faster (day 5 versus 15).

This CDR3 region has 12 residues. Trimming took 3 bases from V and 7 from J, leaving 6 bases between them. Germline V gives CDR1 SGHNT, CDR2 YENEEA. The receptor comes from a man younger than 45 who received the YFV17D yellow fever vaccine. V is TRBV11-3 and J is TRBJ2-2; D remains unclear. Sample: PBMCs, taken on the day of the yellow fever booster vaccination. CDR3: CASSLEFGELFF. The CDR3 DNA follows: TGTGCCAGCAGCTTGGAGTTCGGGGAGCTGTTTTTT.